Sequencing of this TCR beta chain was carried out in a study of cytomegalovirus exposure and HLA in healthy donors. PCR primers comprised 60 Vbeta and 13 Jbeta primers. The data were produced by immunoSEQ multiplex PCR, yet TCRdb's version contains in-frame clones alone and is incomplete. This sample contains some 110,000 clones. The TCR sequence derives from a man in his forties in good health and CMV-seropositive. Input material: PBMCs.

The CDR3, as DNA: TGTGCCAGCAGTGAACCCCTCGGACAGAAATCTACCTACGAGCAGTACTTC. It yields the protein CASSEPLGQKSTYEQYF. The rearrangement uses TRBV6-1 and TRBJ2-7; a possible D gene is TRBD1 (6 bases). The CDR3 loop spans 17 amino acids. The germline V gene has CDR1 MNHNS and CDR2 SASEGT. Trimming left V 2 bases short and J 2 bases short, with 19 bases between.